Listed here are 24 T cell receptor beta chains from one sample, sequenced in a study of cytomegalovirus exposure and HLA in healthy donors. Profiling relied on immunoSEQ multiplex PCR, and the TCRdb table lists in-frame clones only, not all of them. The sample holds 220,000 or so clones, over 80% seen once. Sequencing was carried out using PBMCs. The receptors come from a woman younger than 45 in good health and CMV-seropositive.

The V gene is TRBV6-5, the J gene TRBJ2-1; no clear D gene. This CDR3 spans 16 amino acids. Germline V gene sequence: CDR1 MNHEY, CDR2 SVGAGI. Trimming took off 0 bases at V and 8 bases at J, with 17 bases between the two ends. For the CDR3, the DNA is TGTGCCAGCAGTTACTCCTTAGGGTCAGGTGTCGATGAGCAGTTCTTC. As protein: CASSYSLGSGVDEQFF.

The CDR3 is CASSAGQRGVYGYTF. The DNA of the CDR3 is TGTGCCAGTAGTGCCGGACAGCGGGGCGTATATGGCTACACCTTC. This rearrangement joins TRBV19 to TRBJ1-2; the D gene is possibly TRBD1 (6 bases). Between the trimmed V and J ends, which lost 5 bases and 5 bases, there was a span of 18 bases. Germline loops: CDR1 LNHDA, CDR2 SQIVND (reference sequence). The CDR3 length is 15 residues.

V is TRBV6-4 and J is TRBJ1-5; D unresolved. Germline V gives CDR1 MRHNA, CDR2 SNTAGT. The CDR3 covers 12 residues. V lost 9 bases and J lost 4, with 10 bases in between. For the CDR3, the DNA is TGTGCCAGTCTCGGAGCTAATCAGCCCCAGCATTTT. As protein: CASLGANQPQHF.

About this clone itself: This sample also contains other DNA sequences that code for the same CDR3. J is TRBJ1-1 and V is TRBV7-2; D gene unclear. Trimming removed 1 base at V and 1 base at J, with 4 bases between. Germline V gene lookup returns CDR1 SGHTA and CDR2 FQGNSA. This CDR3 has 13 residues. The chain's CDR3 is CASSLVANTEAFF. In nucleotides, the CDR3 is TGTGCCAGCAGCTTAGTAGCGAACACTGAAGCTTTCTTT. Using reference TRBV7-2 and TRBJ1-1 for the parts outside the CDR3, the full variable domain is GAGVSQSPSNKVTEKGKDVELRCDPISGHTALYWYRQSLGQGLEFLIYFQGNSAPDKSGLPSDRFSAERTGGSVSTLTIQRTQQEDSAVYLCASSLVANTEAFFGQGTRLTVV.

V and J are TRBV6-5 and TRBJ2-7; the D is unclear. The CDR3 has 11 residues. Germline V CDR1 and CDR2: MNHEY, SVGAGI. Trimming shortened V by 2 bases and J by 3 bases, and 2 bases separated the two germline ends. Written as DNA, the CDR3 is TGTGCCAGCAGTTACCTCTACGAGCAGTACTTC. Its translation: CASSYLYEQYF.

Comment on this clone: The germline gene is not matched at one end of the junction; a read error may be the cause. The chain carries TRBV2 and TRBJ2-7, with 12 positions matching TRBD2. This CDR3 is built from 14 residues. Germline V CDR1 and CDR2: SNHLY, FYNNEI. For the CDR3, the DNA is TGTGCCAGCACCATAGGGACTAGCGGGTCAAGGTATGGCTTC. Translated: CASTIGTSGSRYGF. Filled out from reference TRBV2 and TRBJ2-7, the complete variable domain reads EPEVTQTPSHQVTQMGQEVILRCVPISNHLYFYWYRQILGQKVEFLVSFYNNEISEKSEIFDDQFSVERPDGSNFTLKIRSTKLEDSAMYFCASTIGTSGSRYGFGPGTRLTVT.

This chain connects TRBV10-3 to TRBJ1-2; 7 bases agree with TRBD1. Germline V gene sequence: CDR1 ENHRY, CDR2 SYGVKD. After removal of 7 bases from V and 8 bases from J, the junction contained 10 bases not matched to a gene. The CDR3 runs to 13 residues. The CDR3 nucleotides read TGTGCCATCACTTCAGACAGGGATCACGGCTACACCTTC. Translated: CAITSDRDHGYTF.

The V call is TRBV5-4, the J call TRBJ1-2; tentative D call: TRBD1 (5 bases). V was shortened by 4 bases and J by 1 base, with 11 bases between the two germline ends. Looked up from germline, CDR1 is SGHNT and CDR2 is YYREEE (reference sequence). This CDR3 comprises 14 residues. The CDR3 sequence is CASSRQSVNYGYTF. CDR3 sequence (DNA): TGTGCCAGCAGCCGACAGTCCGTTAACTATGGCTACACCTTC.

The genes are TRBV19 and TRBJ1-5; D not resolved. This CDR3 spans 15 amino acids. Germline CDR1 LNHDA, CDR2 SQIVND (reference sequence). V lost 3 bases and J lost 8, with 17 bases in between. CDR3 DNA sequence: TGTGCCAGTAGTATTAGATGGGGAGGAGGTGAGCCCCAGCATTTT. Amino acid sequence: CASSIRWGGGEPQHF.

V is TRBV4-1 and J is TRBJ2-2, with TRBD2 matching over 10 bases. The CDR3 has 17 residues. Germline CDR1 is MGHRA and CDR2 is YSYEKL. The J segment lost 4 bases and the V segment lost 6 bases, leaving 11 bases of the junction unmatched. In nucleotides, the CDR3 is TGCGCCAGCAGTAGGGTGCTAGCGGGAGCTAGCACCGGGGAGCTGTTTTTT. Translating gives CASSRVLAGASTGELFF.

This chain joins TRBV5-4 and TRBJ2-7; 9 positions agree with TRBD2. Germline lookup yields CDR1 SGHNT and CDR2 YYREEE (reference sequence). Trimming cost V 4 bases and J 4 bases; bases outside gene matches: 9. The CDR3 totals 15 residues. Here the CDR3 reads CASSLAGTSTYEQYF. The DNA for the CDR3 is TGTGCCAGCAGCCTGGCCGGGACTAGCACGTACGAGCAGTACTTC.

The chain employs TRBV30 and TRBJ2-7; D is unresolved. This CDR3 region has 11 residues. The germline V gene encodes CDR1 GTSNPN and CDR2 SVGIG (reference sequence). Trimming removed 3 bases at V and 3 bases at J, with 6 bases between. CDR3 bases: TGTGCCTGGAGCCCACACTACGAGCAGTACTTC. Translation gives CAWSPHYEQYF. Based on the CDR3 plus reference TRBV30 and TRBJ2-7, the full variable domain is SQTIHQWPATLVQPVGSPLSLECTVEGTSNPNLYWYRQAAGRGLQLLFYSVGIGQISSEVPQNLSASRPQDRQFILSSKKLLLSDSGFYLCAWSPHYEQYFGPGTRLTVT.

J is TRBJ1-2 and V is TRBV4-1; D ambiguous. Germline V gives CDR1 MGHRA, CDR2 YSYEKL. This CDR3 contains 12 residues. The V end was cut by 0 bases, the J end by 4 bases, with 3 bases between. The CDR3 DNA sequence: TGCGCCAGCAGCCAAGACTCCTATGGCTACACCTTC. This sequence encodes CASSQDSYGYTF.

CDR3 residues: CASSFRRGLSIYNEQFF. The CDR3 bases are TGTGCCAGCAGTTTCAGGAGGGGACTATCAATCTACAATGAGCAGTTCTTC. This sequence joins TRBV27 and TRBJ2-1; 7 bases line up with TRBD2. The CDR3 is made up of 17 amino acids. Trimming cost V 3 bases and J 3 bases; bases outside gene matches: 11. Germline V CDR1 and CDR2: MNHEY, SMNVEV (reference sequence).

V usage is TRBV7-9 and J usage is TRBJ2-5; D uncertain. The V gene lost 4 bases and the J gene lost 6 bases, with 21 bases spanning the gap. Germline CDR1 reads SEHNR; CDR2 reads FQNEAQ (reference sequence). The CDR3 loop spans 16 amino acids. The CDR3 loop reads CASSSSAPRESKTQYF. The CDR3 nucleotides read TGTGCCAGCAGCTCGTCGGCACCAAGGGAAAGTAAGACCCAGTACTTC.

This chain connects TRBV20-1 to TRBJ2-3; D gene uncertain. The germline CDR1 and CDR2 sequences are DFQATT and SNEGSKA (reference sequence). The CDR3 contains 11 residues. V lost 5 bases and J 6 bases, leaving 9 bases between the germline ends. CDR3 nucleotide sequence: TGCAGTGCTCGGGTCGGCGATACGCAGTATTTT. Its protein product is CSARVGDTQYF.

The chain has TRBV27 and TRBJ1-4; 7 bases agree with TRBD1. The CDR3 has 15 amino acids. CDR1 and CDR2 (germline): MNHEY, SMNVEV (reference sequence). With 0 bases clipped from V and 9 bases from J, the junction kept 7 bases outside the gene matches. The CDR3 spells CASSLSSRGFKKLFF. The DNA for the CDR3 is TGTGCCAGCAGTTTATCGTCCAGGGGGTTTAAAAAACTGTTTTTT.

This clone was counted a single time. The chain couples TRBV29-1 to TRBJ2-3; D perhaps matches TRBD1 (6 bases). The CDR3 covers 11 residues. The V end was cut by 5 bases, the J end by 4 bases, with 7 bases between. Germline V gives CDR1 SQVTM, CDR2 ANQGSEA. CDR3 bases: TGCAGCGTTCCAGGGGCAGATACGCAGTATTTT. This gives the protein CSVPGADTQYF.

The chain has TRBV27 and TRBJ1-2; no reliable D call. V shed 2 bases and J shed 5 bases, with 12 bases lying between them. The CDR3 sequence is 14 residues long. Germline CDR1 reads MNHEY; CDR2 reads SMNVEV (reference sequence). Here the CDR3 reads CASSLSTPKYGYTF. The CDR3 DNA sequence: TGTGCCAGCAGTTTAAGTACACCGAAGTATGGCTACACCTTC.

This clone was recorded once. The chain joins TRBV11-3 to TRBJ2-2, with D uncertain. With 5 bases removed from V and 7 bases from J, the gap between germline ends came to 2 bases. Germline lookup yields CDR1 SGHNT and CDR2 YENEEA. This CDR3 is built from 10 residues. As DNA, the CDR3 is TGTGCCAGCAGCGACGGGGAGCTGTTTTTT. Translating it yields CASSDGELFF.

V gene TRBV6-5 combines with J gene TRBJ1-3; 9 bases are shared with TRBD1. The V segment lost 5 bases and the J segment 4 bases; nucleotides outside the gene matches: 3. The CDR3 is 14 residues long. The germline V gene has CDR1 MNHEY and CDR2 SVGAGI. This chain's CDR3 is CASSRDRAGNTIYF. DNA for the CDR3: TGTGCCAGCAGTCGGGACAGGGCGGGAAACACCATATATTTT.

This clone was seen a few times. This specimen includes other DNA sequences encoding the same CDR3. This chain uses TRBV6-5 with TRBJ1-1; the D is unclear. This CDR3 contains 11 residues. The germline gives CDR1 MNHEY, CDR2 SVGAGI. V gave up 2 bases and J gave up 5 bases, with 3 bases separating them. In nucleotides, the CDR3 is TGTGCCAGCAGTTACGGTACTGAAGCTTTCTTT. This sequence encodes CASSYGTEAFF.

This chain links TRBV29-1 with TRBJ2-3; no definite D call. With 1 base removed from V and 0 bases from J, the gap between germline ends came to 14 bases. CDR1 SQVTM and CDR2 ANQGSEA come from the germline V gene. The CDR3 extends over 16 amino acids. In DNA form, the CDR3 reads TGCAGCGTTGAAGGCGGTGGCACCGGTAGCACAGATACGCAGTATTTT. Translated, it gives CSVEGGGTGSTDTQYF.

CDR3 in amino acids: CASSSSGHEQYF. The CDR3 nucleotides are TGTGCCAGCAGCTCCTCCGGCCACGAGCAGTACTTC. The gene calls are TRBV11-2 and TRBJ2-7; D is uncertain. The CDR3 runs to 12 residues. V gave up 4 bases and J gave up 5 bases, with 9 bases separating them. The V gene's germline CDR1 is SGHAT and CDR2 FQNNGV.